This T cell receptor beta chain was found in a study of CD8+ T cells in alopecia areata. The V end was cut by 2 bases, the J end by 1 base, with 7 bases between. The CDR3 covers 14 residues. The V gene's germline CDR1 is MNHNY and CDR2 SVGAGI (reference sequence). Treatment of the sample: oral pan-JAK inhibitor, 5-10 mg twice daily. Following RNA extraction, reverse transcription yielded cDNA that acted as the sequencing template. Sequencing used immunoSEQ multiplex PCR; TCRdb keeps in-frame clones, though not all of them. This sample has 210,000 or so clones; around 66% occur once, and the top ten carry 0.95% to 1.5%. The sample holds a few counts of this clone. Other DNA variants within this sample encode the same CDR3.

Sequences were derived from CD4+ T cells sorted from blood, sampled between weeks 43 and 45, from a patient treated with tofacitinib. This TCR derives from a human donor with alopecia areata. The chain combines TRBV6-6 with TRBJ2-3; D unresolved. The CDR3 here is CASSYPTRTDTQYF. The CDR3, as DNA: TGTGCCAGCAGTTACCCGACGCGCACAGATACGCAGTATTTT.